This TCR beta chain derives from a study of blood T cell repertoires in COVID-19. Overall study: Whether acute or convalescent, the COVID-19 samples came from the United States, Italy and Spain. From T cells, B-cell-depleted T cells, or PBMCs came the material, which was cDNA or gDNA.

In the original processing: Counts of nucleated cells, estimated from reference gene primer amplification, were obtained. Assay used: immunoSEQ multiplex PCR; TCRdb lists only in-frame clones, some missing. V and J calls and clone size are given by that table; D and trimming were obtained from the DNA. The sample shows 110,000 to 150,000 clones, 81% of them seen only once. The germline gives CDR1 MNHEY, CDR2 SMNVEV (reference sequence). Trimming took off 7 bases at V and 2 bases at J, with 12 bases between the two ends. This CDR3 is 14 amino acids long. The source of this sequence is a human donor in a cohort sampled during active COVID-19. The chain employs TRBV27 and TRBJ1-3; D is possibly TRBD1 (5 bases). The sequencing input was peripheral blood. CDR3 protein: CASKGLGAGNTIYF. CDR3 nucleotide sequence: TGTGCCAGCAAGGGACTTGGCGCTGGAAACACCATATATTTT.